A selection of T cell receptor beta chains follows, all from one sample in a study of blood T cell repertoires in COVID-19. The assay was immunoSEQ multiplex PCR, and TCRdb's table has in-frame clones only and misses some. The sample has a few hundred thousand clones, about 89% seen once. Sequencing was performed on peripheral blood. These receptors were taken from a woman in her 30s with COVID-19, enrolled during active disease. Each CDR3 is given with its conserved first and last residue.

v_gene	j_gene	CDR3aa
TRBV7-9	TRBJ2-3	CASSYGTSLLGTQYF
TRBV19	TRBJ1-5	CASSSLQGGGNQPQHF
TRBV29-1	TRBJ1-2	CSVETGGNGYTF
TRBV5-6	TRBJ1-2	CASNVGTFTGGYTF
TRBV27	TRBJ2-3	CASSHGAGVFTDTQYF
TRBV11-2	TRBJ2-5	CASSPGTGIQTQYF
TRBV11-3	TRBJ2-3	CASSLVTSGRTTDTQYF
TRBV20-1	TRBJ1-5	CSASRPDGGQPQHF
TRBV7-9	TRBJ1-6	CASSPTGENSPLHF
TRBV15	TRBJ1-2	CATSRHPTDRDGYTF